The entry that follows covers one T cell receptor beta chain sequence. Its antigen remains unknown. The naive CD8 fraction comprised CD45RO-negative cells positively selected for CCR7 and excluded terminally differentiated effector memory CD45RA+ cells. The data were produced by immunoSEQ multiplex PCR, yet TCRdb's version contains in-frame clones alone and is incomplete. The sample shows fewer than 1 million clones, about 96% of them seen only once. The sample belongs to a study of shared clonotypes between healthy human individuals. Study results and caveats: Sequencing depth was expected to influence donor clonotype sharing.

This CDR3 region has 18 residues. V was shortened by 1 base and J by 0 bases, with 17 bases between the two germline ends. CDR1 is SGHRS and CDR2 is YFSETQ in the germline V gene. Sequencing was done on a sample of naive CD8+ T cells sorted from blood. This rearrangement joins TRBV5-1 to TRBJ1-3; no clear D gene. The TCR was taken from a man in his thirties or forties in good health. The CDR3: CASSLRGIPGYSGNTIYF. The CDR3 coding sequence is TGCGCCAGCAGCTTGAGAGGAATCCCAGGATACTCTGGAAACACCATATATTTT.